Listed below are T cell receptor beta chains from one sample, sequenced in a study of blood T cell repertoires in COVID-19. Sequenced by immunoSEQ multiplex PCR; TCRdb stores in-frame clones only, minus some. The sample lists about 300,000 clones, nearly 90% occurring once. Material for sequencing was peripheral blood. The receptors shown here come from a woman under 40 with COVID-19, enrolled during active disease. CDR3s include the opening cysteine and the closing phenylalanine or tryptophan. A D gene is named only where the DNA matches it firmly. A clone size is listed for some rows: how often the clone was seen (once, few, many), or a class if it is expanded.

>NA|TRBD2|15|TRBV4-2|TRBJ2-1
TGTGCCAGCAGAAGGGGACTAGCGGCCTACAATGAGCAGTTCTTC
CASRRGLAAYNEQFF
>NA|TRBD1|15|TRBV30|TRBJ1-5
TGTGCCTGGAGAACAGGGGGCATTAGCAATCAGCCCCAGCATTTT
CAWRTGGISNQPQHF
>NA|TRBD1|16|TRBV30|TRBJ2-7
TGTGCCTGGACCCCCTCACCCGGGACAGGGGTGCGCGAGCAGTACTTC
CAWTPSPGTGVREQYF
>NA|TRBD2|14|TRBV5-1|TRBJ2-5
TGCGCCAGCAGCTCGACTAGCGGGGAGGAGACCCAGTACTTC
CASSSTSGEETQYF
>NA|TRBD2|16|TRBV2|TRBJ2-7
TGTGCCAGCAGTAACCCACGTCAGAGCGGGACTTACGAGCAGTACTTC
CASSNPRQSGTYEQYF
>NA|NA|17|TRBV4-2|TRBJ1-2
TGTGCCAGCAGCCAAGATCTGGGCCCGAATCCTAACTATGGCTACACCTTC
CASSQDLGPNPNYGYTF
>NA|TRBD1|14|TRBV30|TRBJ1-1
TGTGCCTGGAGTGCCTCGACAGGGGTGAGTGAAGCTTTCTTT
CAWSASTGVSEAFF
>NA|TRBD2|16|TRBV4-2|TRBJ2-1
TGTGCCAGCAGCCAAGATGTGCGGGGGGGCCGAGTTGAGCAGTTCTTC
CASSQDVRGGRVEQFF
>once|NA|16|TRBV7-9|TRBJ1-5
TGTGCCAGCAGCTTAGGGGCAGGGGTGAGCAATCAGCCCCAGCATTTT
CASSLGAGVSNQPQHF
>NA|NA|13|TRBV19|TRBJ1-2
TGTGCCAGTAGTCCGTTCCCGGGATCTGGCTACACCTTC
CASSPFPGSGYTF
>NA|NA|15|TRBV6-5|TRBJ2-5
TGTGCCAGCAGTTACGGTAGAGGGTTAGGGGAGACCCAGTACTTC
CASSYGRGLGETQYF
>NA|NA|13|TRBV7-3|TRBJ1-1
TGTGCCAGCAGCCCACAGGGGAACACTGAAGCTTTCTTT
CASSPQGNTEAFF
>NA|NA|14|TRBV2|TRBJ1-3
TGTGCCAAAGCCGGGTCGACGGGAGGAAACACCATATATTTT
CAKAGSTGGNTIYF
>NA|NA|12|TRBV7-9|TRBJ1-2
TGTGCCAGCAGCCCCGACTTCTATGGCTACACCTTC
CASSPDFYGYTF
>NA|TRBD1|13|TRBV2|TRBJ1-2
TGTGCCAGCAGTTTGGGACAGGACTATGGCTACACCTTC
CASSLGQDYGYTF
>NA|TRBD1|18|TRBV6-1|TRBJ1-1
TGTGCCAGCAGTGAACTGGCACAGGGGGCACGCCGGAACACTGAAGCTTTCTTT
CASSELAQGARRNTEAFF
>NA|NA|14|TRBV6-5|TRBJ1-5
TGTGCCAGCAACCACGGGGGGGACCGCTCGCCCCAGCATTTT
CASNHGGDRSPQHF
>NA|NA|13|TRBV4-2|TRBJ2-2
TGTGCCAGCAGCCAAGGGGAGCGCAAAGAGCTGTTTTTT
CASSQGERKELFF
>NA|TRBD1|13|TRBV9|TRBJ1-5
TGTGCCAGCGGGGGGACAGGCGAACAGCCCCAGCATTTT
CASGGTGEQPQHF
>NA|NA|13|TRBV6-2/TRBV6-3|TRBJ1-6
TGTGCCAGCAGTTACCGGGGGAGTTCACCCCTCCACTTT
CASSYRGSSPLHF
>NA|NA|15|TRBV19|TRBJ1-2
TGTGCCAGTATGAAGGACAGAAGACAACCCTATGGCTACACCTTC
CASMKDRRQPYGYTF
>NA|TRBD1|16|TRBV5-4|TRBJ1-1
TGTGCCAGCAGCCCTCAATTTCCGTTTCCGGGACAGGAAGCTTTCTTT
CASSPQFPFPGQEAFF
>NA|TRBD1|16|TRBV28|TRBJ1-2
TGTGCCAGCACTATCCCGGGACAGGGGACCGCAGTCGGCTACACCTTC
CASTIPGQGTAVGYTF
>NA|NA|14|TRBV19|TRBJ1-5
TGTGCCAGTCGAGAGGACCCGGGGAATCAGCCCCAGCATTTT
CASREDPGNQPQHF
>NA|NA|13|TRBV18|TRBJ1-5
TGTGCCAGCTCAGGGGGGGCAGGTCAGCCCCAGCATTTT
CASSGGAGQPQHF
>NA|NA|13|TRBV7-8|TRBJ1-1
TGTGCCAGCAGCTTAGATCTGTTGTCTGAAGCTTTCTTT
CASSLDLLSEAFF
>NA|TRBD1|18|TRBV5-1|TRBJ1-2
TGCGCCAGCAGCTTGGGCCGACAGGGACCAATTCGAAACTATGGCTACACCTTC
CASSLGRQGPIRNYGYTF
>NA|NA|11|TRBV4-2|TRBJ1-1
TGTGCCAGCAGCCAAGACTTTTTTCCTTTCTTT
CASSQDFFPFF
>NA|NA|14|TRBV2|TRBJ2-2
TGTGCCAGCATAGGCGGGGGCCTCACCGGGGAGCTGTTTTTT
CASIGGGLTGELFF
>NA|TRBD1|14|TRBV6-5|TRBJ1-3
TGTGCCAGCAGTCCAGGGGGCTCTGGAAACACCATATATTTT
CASSPGGSGNTIYF
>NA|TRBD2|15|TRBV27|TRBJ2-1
TGTGCCAGCAGTTTACCAGCGGGGGGCTACAATGAGCAGTTCTTC
CASSLPAGGYNEQFF
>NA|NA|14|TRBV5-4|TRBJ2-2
TGTGCCAGCAGCGGGGGCAGGGGTAGCGGGGAGCTGTTTTTT
CASSGGRGSGELFF
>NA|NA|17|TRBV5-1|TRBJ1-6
TGCGCCAGCGCCCGTCAGCCAGCTAGCTCCTATAATTCACCCCTCCACTTT
CASARQPASSYNSPLHF
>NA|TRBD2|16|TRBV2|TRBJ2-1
TGTGCCAGCAGGGAGTTTACTAGCGGGGGGGCCAATGAGCAGTTCTTC
CASREFTSGGANEQFF
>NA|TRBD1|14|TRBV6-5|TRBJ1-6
TGTGCCAGCACCGACGGACAGGGCACTTCACCCCTCCACTTT
CASTDGQGTSPLHF
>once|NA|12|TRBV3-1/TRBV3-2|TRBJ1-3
TGTGCCAGCAGCCAAACTCTGAACACCATATATTTT
CASSQTLNTIYF
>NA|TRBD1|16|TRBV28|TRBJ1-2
TGTGCCAGCAGTTTTTCGAGGACAGGGGGCCACTATGGCTACACCTTC
CASSFSRTGGHYGYTF
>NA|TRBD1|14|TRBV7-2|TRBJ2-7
TGTGCCAGCAGCAGATCCGGGACAGCCTACGAGCAGTACTTC
CASSRSGTAYEQYF
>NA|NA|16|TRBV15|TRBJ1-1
TGTGCCACCAGCAGAGGATTAGGGGAGGGGGACACTGAAGCTTTCTTT
CATSRGLGEGDTEAFF
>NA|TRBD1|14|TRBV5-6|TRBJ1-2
TGTGCCAGCAGCTTTCCGGGACAGAGCTATGGCTACACCTTC
CASSFPGQSYGYTF
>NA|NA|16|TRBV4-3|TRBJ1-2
TGCGCCAGCAGCCAAGTCTTTCAGGGTCCCCTCTATGGCTACACCTTC
CASSQVFQGPLYGYTF
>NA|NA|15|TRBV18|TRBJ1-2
TGTGCCAGCTCACCCGACGCCGCGGAACTTTATGGCTACACCTTC
CASSPDAAELYGYTF
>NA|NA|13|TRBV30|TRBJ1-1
TGTGCCTGGACCTCCGTGGGCCCCACTGAAGCTTTCTTT
CAWTSVGPTEAFF
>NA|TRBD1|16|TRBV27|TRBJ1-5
TGTGCCAGCAGACCGCAGGACAGGGGTCGCAATCAGCCCCAGCATTTT
CASRPQDRGRNQPQHF